This is a list of T cell receptor beta chains from one sample in a study of T cell clones after liver transplantation. TCRdb's table, derived via immunoSEQ multiplex PCR, lists solely in-frame clones and lacks some. The repertoire has 50,000 to 70,000 clones, around 70% of them found once; the top ten carry roughly 2.8%. The sample consisted of CD4+ T cells from blood, taken at the approximately 16-month timepoint. All receptors derive from a human patient who received a liver transplant. Some T cells may originate from the graft donor. The CDR3 runs from the conserved cysteine through the conserved F or W. A D gene is named only where the DNA matches it firmly. Part of the rows lack a size; the others show once, few, many or a class for expanded clones.

CDR3aa: CASSSTLMNTEAFF; CDR3nt: TGTGCCAGCTCATCGACCCTCATGAACACTGAAGCTTTCTTT; d_gene: .; v_gene: TRBV18; len: 14; j_gene: TRBJ1-1; abundance: .
CDR3aa: CASSPPDLYGYTF; CDR3nt: TGTGCCAGCAGCCCTCCGGACCTCTATGGCTACACCTTC; d_gene: .; v_gene: TRBV28; len: 13; j_gene: TRBJ1-2; abundance: once
CDR3aa: CASSPRTSGRRGADTQYF; CDR3nt: TGTGCCAGCAGCCCGAGGACTAGCGGGAGAAGGGGTGCAGATACGCAGTATTTT; d_gene: TRBD2; v_gene: TRBV7-2; len: 18; j_gene: TRBJ2-3; abundance: few
CDR3aa: CASSSGWEGNYEQYF; CDR3nt: TGTGCCAGCAGCTCCGGGTGGGAGGGGAACTACGAGCAGTACTTC; d_gene: TRBD2; v_gene: TRBV7-9; len: 15; j_gene: TRBJ2-7; abundance: many
CDR3aa: CASSTSGNEQFF; CDR3nt: TGTGCCAGCAGCACTAGCGGGAATGAGCAGTTCTTC; d_gene: TRBD2; v_gene: TRBV7-8; len: 12; j_gene: TRBJ2-1; abundance: .
CDR3aa: CASSRRDPGGTGELFF; CDR3nt: TGTGCCAGCAGCCGAAGGGACCCCGGGGGAACCGGGGAGCTGTTTTTT; d_gene: .; v_gene: TRBV5-4; len: 16; j_gene: TRBJ2-2; abundance: .
CDR3aa: CASNPSALGDTQYF; CDR3nt: TGTGCCAGCAACCCTAGCGCCCTCGGGGATACGCAGTATTTT; d_gene: .; v_gene: TRBV9; len: 14; j_gene: TRBJ2-3; abundance: .
CDR3aa: CASSLDPGYTGELFF; CDR3nt: TGCGCCAGCAGCTTAGACCCAGGTTACACCGGGGAGCTGTTTTTT; d_gene: .; v_gene: TRBV5-1; len: 15; j_gene: TRBJ2-2; abundance: few
CDR3aa: CASSWDGPRDTQYF; CDR3nt: TGTGCCAGCAGTTGGGACGGTCCGCGGGATACGCAGTATTTT; d_gene: .; v_gene: TRBV6-6; len: 14; j_gene: TRBJ2-3; abundance: once
CDR3aa: CASSLDGTNYNSPLHF; CDR3nt: TGTGCCAGCAGCTTAGATGGCACGAACTATAATTCACCCCTCCACTTT; d_gene: .; v_gene: TRBV11-2; len: 16; j_gene: TRBJ1-6; abundance: .
CDR3aa: CASSINRVHEQYF; CDR3nt: TGTGCCAGCAGTATTAATCGGGTCCACGAGCAGTACTTC; d_gene: .; v_gene: TRBV6-5; len: 13; j_gene: TRBJ2-7; abundance: .
CDR3aa: CASSLDPAGLWSGYTF; CDR3nt: TGTGCCAGCAGCTTAGATCCGGCAGGCCTCTGGAGCGGCTACACCTTC; d_gene: .; v_gene: TRBV7-2; len: 16; j_gene: TRBJ1-2; abundance: .
CDR3aa: CASSIGRQNTEAFF; CDR3nt: TGTGCCAGTAGTATTGGCAGGCAGAACACTGAAGCTTTCTTT; d_gene: .; v_gene: TRBV19; len: 14; j_gene: TRBJ1-1; abundance: .
CDR3aa: CASRLRDTSTDTQYF; CDR3nt: TGTGCCAGCAGACTACGGGACACCTCCACAGATACGCAGTATTTT; d_gene: .; v_gene: TRBV2; len: 15; j_gene: TRBJ2-3; abundance: .
CDR3aa: CASSPDSNQPQHF; CDR3nt: TGCGCCAGCAGCCCGGACAGCAATCAGCCCCAGCATTTT; d_gene: .; v_gene: TRBV5-1; len: 13; j_gene: TRBJ1-5; abundance: few
CDR3aa: CASSFGQGLGYTF; CDR3nt: TGCGCCAGCAGTTTCGGACAGGGTCTTGGCTACACCTTC; d_gene: TRBD1; v_gene: TRBV5-1; len: 13; j_gene: TRBJ1-2; abundance: .
CDR3aa: CAISAGGRGTDTQYF; CDR3nt: TGTGCCATCAGTGCAGGCGGGAGAGGCACAGATACGCAGTATTTT; d_gene: TRBD2; v_gene: TRBV10-3; len: 15; j_gene: TRBJ2-3; abundance: .
CDR3aa: CASSPGDRGQGYTF; CDR3nt: TGTGCCAGCAGCCCCGGCGACAGGGGGCAAGGCTACACCTTC; d_gene: TRBD1; v_gene: TRBV7-8; len: 14; j_gene: TRBJ1-2; abundance: .
CDR3aa: CASSPRDISGTEAFF; CDR3nt: TGTGCCAGCTCACCCCGGGACATTTCTGGCACTGAAGCTTTCTTT; d_gene: .; v_gene: TRBV18; len: 15; j_gene: TRBJ1-1; abundance: .
CDR3aa: CASSLVGAGPPQYF; CDR3nt: TGTGCCAGCAGCTTAGTTGGGGCGGGGCCCCCCCAGTACTTC; d_gene: .; v_gene: TRBV7-2; len: 14; j_gene: TRBJ2-5; abundance: .
CDR3aa: CASRGGTSKLFF; CDR3nt: TGTGCCAGCAGGGGGGGGACTTCAAAACTGTTTTTT; d_gene: .; v_gene: TRBV6-5; len: 12; j_gene: TRBJ1-4; abundance: .
CDR3aa: CASSQAHKSHNTEAFF; CDR3nt: TGTGCCAGCAGCCAAGCACATAAGAGCCACAACACTGAAGCTTTCTTT; d_gene: .; v_gene: TRBV11-2; len: 16; j_gene: TRBJ1-1; abundance: .
CDR3aa: CASSGMGGQVSEAFF; CDR3nt: TGTGCCAGCAGCGGGATGGGGGGACAGGTCTCTGAAGCTTTCTTT; d_gene: TRBD1; v_gene: TRBV5-6; len: 15; j_gene: TRBJ1-1; abundance: .
CDR3aa: CASSARTSGVSYNEQFF; CDR3nt: TGTGCCAGCAGCGCGCGGACTAGCGGGGTATCTTACAATGAGCAGTTCTTC; d_gene: TRBD2; v_gene: TRBV11-3; len: 17; j_gene: TRBJ2-1; abundance: .
CDR3aa: CASRSQGERTEAFF; CDR3nt: TGTGCCAGCAGGTCACAGGGAGAAAGGACTGAAGCTTTCTTT; d_gene: .; v_gene: TRBV27; len: 14; j_gene: TRBJ1-1; abundance: .
CDR3aa: CASSNGPSQGYTF; CDR3nt: TGCGCCAGCAGTAACGGACCCTCTCAGGGCTACACCTTC; d_gene: .; v_gene: TRBV10-1; len: 13; j_gene: TRBJ1-2; abundance: .
CDR3aa: CASSPTGAGELFF; CDR3nt: TGTGCCAGCAGTCCGACGGGGGCCGGGGAGCTGTTTTTT; d_gene: .; v_gene: TRBV6-1; len: 13; j_gene: TRBJ2-2; abundance: .
CDR3aa: CASRAGGTGDTQYF; CDR3nt: TGTGCCAGCAGGGCAGGGGGGACGGGAGATACGCAGTATTTT; d_gene: .; v_gene: TRBV27; len: 14; j_gene: TRBJ2-3; abundance: .
CDR3aa: CAISESRSGAMGEFF; CDR3nt: TGTGCCATCAGTGAGTCAAGATCGGGGGCCATGGGGGAGTTCTTC; d_gene: .; v_gene: TRBV10-3; len: 15; j_gene: TRBJ2-1; abundance: .
CDR3aa: CASSKGGGGPGCTEAFF; CDR3nt: TGTGCCAGCAGCAAAGGAGGGGGGGGACCTGGGTGCACTGAAGCTTTCTTT; d_gene: .; v_gene: TRBV21-1; len: 17; j_gene: TRBJ1-1; abundance: .
CDR3aa: CAISDQQGATGELFF; CDR3nt: TGTGCCATCAGTGACCAACAGGGGGCCACCGGGGAGCTGTTTTTT; d_gene: TRBD1; v_gene: TRBV10-3; len: 15; j_gene: TRBJ2-2; abundance: .
CDR3aa: CASSQFPGLAGRRDTGELFF; CDR3nt: TGTGCCAGCTCACAATTCCCGGGACTAGCGGGAAGGCGGGACACCGGGGAGCTGTTTTTT; d_gene: TRBD2; v_gene: TRBV18; len: 20; j_gene: TRBJ2-2; abundance: .
CDR3aa: CASSLGAANEAFF; CDR3nt: TGTGCCAGCAGCTTGGGGGCGGCAAACGAAGCTTTCTTT; d_gene: .; v_gene: TRBV5-6; len: 13; j_gene: TRBJ1-1; abundance: few
CDR3aa: CASGWGLNEQFF; CDR3nt: TGTGCTAGTGGGTGGGGGCTCAATGAGCAGTTCTTC; d_gene: .; v_gene: TRBV12-5; len: 12; j_gene: TRBJ2-1; abundance: .
CDR3aa: CASISDTNTGELFF; CDR3nt: TGTGCCAGCATATCGGACACGAACACCGGGGAGCTGTTTTTT; d_gene: .; v_gene: TRBV27; len: 14; j_gene: TRBJ2-2; abundance: many
CDR3aa: CASSRDSYNNQPQHF; CDR3nt: TGTGCCAGCAGCCGAGACAGTTACAACAATCAGCCCCAGCATTTT; d_gene: .; v_gene: TRBV6-5; len: 15; j_gene: TRBJ1-5; abundance: .
CDR3aa: CASSPNVGQGQETQYF; CDR3nt: TGTGCCAGCTCACCGAACGTGGGACAGGGGCAAGAGACCCAGTACTTC; d_gene: TRBD1; v_gene: TRBV18; len: 16; j_gene: TRBJ2-5; abundance: .
CDR3aa: CASSQDRGLLNEQFF; CDR3nt: TGCGCCAGCAGCCAAGACAGGGGGCTTTTGAATGAGCAGTTCTTC; d_gene: TRBD1; v_gene: TRBV4-1; len: 15; j_gene: TRBJ2-1; abundance: .